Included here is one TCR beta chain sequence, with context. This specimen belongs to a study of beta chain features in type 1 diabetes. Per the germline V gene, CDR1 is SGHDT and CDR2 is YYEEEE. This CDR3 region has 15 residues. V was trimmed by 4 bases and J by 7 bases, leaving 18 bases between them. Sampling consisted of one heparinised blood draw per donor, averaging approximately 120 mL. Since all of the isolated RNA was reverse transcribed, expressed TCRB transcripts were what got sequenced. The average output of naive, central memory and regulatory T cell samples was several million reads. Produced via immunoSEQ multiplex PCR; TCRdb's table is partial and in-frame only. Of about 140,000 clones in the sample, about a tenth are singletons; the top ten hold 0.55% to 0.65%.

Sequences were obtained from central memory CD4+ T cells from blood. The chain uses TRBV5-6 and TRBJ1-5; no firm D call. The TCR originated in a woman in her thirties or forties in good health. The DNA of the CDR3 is TGTGCCAGCAGCCCCGGAACTATATCATCCCAGCCCCAGCATTTT. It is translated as CASSPGTISSQPQHF.